This T cell receptor (beta chain) was found in a study of CD8+CD57+ T cells in acquired aplastic anemia. Study at large: When averaged, DNA from sorted CD4+ and CD8+ cells came to approximately 3 ug.

According to the study, genomic DNA was the template for TCR beta VDJ and CDR3 profiling. TCRdb recomputed calls from the reads with MiXCR, one row per CDR3 protein. The data hold about 150,000 distinct CDR3 sequences, with around half observed a single time. Patients who underwent sequencing had shown CD8+CD57+ cell expansion by flow cytometry. Study conclusions and caveats: About 30 shared CD8+ CDR3s appeared highly expressed within patients' immunodominant clones.

This clonotype has ten or more counts. What it recognizes is unknown. V lost 5 bases to trimming and J lost 4 bases, with 17 bases between them. This CDR3 contains 15 residues. CDR1 MNHEY and CDR2 SVGEGT come from the germline V gene. This sequence originates from a human donor with aplastic anemia. Sequencing was done on a sample of sorted CD4+, CD8+, or CD8+CD57+ T cells (not recorded which) from PBMCs. The V call is TRBV6-2 or TRBV6-3, the J call TRBJ1-2; no definite D call. This chain's CDR3 is CASSDPSEGIYGYTF. In DNA form, the CDR3 reads TGTGCCAGCAGTGACCCCTCAGAAGGCATCTATGGCTACACCTTC.